A single sample gave rise to the 18 T cell receptor beta chains below, sequenced in a study of cytomegalovirus exposure and HLA in healthy donors. The PCR employed 60 Vbeta primers together with 13 Jbeta primers. Assay used: immunoSEQ multiplex PCR; TCRdb lists only in-frame clones, some missing. The data hold about 120,000 clones, with roughly 78% observed a single time. The sample taken for sequencing was PBMCs. The receptors shown here come from a young man in good health and CMV-seronegative.

V and J are TRBV18 and TRBJ1-5, with TRBD1 identical over 7 bases. CDR1 KGHSH and CDR2 LQKENI come from the germline V gene. V shed 9 bases, J shed 4 bases, and the junction held 3 bases outside the gene matches. This CDR3 has 12 amino acids. The CDR3 DNA follows: TGTGCCAGTTCGACAGGGAATCAGCCCCAGCATTTT. This codes for CASSTGNQPQHF.

This clone has just one count. In DNA, the CDR3 is TGTGCCAGCAGTGAAGCTGGCGGACTAGCGGGACCCACGGACGGGGCCAACGTCCTGACTTTC. Translated, it gives CASSEAGGLAGPTDGANVLTF. The V gene is TRBV6-1, the J gene TRBJ2-6; 12 nucleotides align to TRBD2. Germline-derived CDR1 and CDR2 are MNHNS and SASEGT. The CDR3 has 21 residues. Trimming cost V 0 bases and J 4 bases; bases outside gene matches: 13.

V is TRBV29-1 and J is TRBJ2-3, with D possibly being TRBD1 (6 bases). The V gene lost 1 base and the J gene lost 0 bases, with 20 bases spanning the gap. This CDR3 contains 18 residues. Germline-derived CDR1 and CDR2 are SQVTM and ANQGSEA. This CDR3 is CSVEVVVRGQTSTDTQYF. The CDR3 DNA reads as TGCAGCGTTGAAGTGGTAGTCCGAGGACAGACAAGCACAGATACGCAGTATTTT.

The rearrangement links TRBV5-6 to TRBJ1-6; possibly TRBD1 for D (5 bases). The germline V and J ends were trimmed by 6 bases and 10 bases, with 17 bases remaining between them. The CDR3 totals 14 residues. Per the germline V gene, CDR1 is SGHDT and CDR2 is YYEEEE. Here the CDR3 reads CASIRGGGLSPLHF. The CDR3 DNA is TGTGCCAGCATTCGCGGCGGGGGGTTGTCACCCCTCCACTTT.

The chain joins TRBV5-1 to TRBJ1-1, with TRBD1 identical over 8 bases. V trimming: 3 bases; J trimming: 10 bases; junction bases outside the gene matches: 11. Germline assignment: CDR1 SGHRS and CDR2 YFSETQ. The length of the CDR3 is 14 residues. CDR3 coding DNA: TGCGCCAGCAGCTCGGAAACAGGGGGAGGGGGAGCTTTCTTT. It is translated as CASSSETGGGGAFF. The full variable domain, in which reference TRBV5-1 and TRBJ1-1 provide the parts outside the CDR3, is KAGVTQTPRYLIKTRGQQVTLSCSPISGHRSVSWYQQTPGQGLQFLFEYFSETQRNKGNFPGRFSGRQFSNSRSEMNVSTLELGDSALYLCASSSETGGGGAFFGQGTRLTVV.

This chain connects TRBV13 to TRBJ1-1; D remains unclear. V lost 4 bases to trimming and J lost 8 bases, with 14 bases between them. Germline CDR1 PRHDT, CDR2 FYEKMQ (reference sequence). This CDR3 has 13 amino acids. The CDR3 region has the DNA TGTGCCAGCAGCTCATTAGCGGGAGGGGAAGCTTTCTTT. Amino acid sequence: CASSSLAGGEAFF.

With respect to this clone: The same CDR3 can be traced to other DNA sequences in this sample. The gene calls are TRBV5-1 and TRBJ2-1; D might be TRBD2 (5 bases). There are 15 residues in the CDR3. The V end lost 0 bases, the J end lost 0 bases, and 7 bases lay between the germline ends. Germline V CDR1 and CDR2: SGHRS, YFSETQ. CDR3 sequence: CASSLGGSSYNEQFF. The CDR3 bases are TGCGCCAGCAGCTTGGGAGGGAGCTCCTACAATGAGCAGTTCTTC.

This chain links TRBV27 with TRBJ2-1, with 7 bases fitting TRBD2. V shed 4 bases, J shed 6 bases, and the junction held 9 bases outside the gene matches. Looked up from germline, CDR1 is MNHEY and CDR2 is SMNVEV (reference sequence). The CDR3 extends over 15 amino acids. CDR3 bases: TGTGCCAGCAGTTATTTAACGGGAGGCGGCAATGAGCAGTTCTTC. It is translated as CASSYLTGGGNEQFF.

This clone turned up a few times. V gene TRBV4-1 combines with J gene TRBJ1-4, with 7 bases matching TRBD1. The trim removed 3 bases at V and 8 bases at J, leaving 9 bases unmatched. Germline V gene data show CDR1 as MGHRA and CDR2 as YSYEKL. The CDR3 extends over 15 amino acids. The CDR3 region is CASSQETGRKEKLFF. In DNA, the CDR3 is TGCGCCAGCAGCCAGGAGACAGGGAGGAAGGAAAAACTGTTTTTT.

The chain has TRBV5-6 and TRBJ2-5; 12 nucleotides line up with TRBD2. The end of the DNA aligns better with TRBJ2-7, so the J call may be wrong. The CDR3 extends over 16 amino acids. The germline V gene encodes CDR1 SGHDT and CDR2 YYEEEE. CDR3: CASSPWTSGKHNEQYF. The CDR3 DNA follows: TGTGCCAGCAGCCCCTGGACTAGCGGGAAGCACAACGAGCAGTACTTC.

The J gene is TRBJ2-7, the V gene TRBV5-6; 8 bases are a match to TRBD2. The CDR3 is made up of 14 amino acids. With 2 bases clipped from V and 0 bases from J, the junction kept 1 base outside the gene matches. The germline V gene has CDR1 SGHDT and CDR2 YYEEEE. The CDR3 DNA follows: TGTGCCAGCAGCTTAACTAGCGGCTCCTACGAGCAGTACTTC. This sequence encodes CASSLTSGSYEQYF.

The chain combines TRBV18 with TRBJ1-1, with D maybe TRBD1 (5 bases). CDR3 length: 14 residues. The germline V gene has CDR1 KGHSH and CDR2 LQKENI. Trimming cost V 3 bases and J 4 bases, with 12 bases left between them. The CDR3 loop is CASSPTGAPTEAFF. CDR3 nucleotide sequence: TGTGCCAGCTCACCCACAGGAGCCCCCACTGAAGCTTTCTTT.

This chain connects TRBV2 to TRBJ2-1, with 7 bases identical to TRBD2. Germline assignment: CDR1 SNHLY and CDR2 FYNNEI. This CDR3 comprises 16 residues. V lost 0 bases, J lost 8 bases, and 10 bases stayed unmatched. Here the CDR3 DNA reads TGTGCCAGCAGTGAAGCGCTTCTGGGAGGGCAGGATGAGCAGTTCTTC. This encodes CASSEALLGGQDEQFF.

This chain uses TRBV29-1 with TRBJ1-2; TRBD1 matches 9 bases. Germline CDR1 and CDR2: SQVTM and ANQGSEA. The CDR3 has 14 residues. J lost 8 bases, V lost 6 bases, and 13 bases had no gene match. In DNA form, the CDR3 reads TGCAGCGTCCTGATGATTACAGGGGGCAACGGCTACACCTTC. Its protein is CSVLMITGGNGYTF.

V usage is TRBV21-1 and J usage is TRBJ1-2; the table's D call of TRBD1 was not tested on the DNA. TRBV21-1 is shown as a pseudogene. The CDR3 loop spans 15 amino acids. CDR3 nucleotides: TGTGCCAGCAGCAAAGTATCAGGGGGCACCCATGGCTACACCTTC. As protein: CASSKVSGGTHGYTF.

This chain uses TRBV2 with TRBJ1-1; tentatively, D is TRBD1 (5 bases). The V gene's germline CDR1 is SNHLY and CDR2 FYNNEI. The CDR3 has 15 amino acids. Trimming shortened V by 1 base and J by 0 bases, and 9 bases separated the two germline ends. The CDR3 is CASSEEWGVNTEAFF. CDR3 DNA sequence: TGTGCCAGCAGTGAAGAATGGGGGGTGAACACTGAAGCTTTCTTT.

This clone has only one observation. The chain uses TRBV10-3 and TRBJ1-5; 8 nucleotides match TRBD1. This CDR3 region has 18 residues. V shed 0 bases and J 0 bases; nucleotides not matched to a gene: 7. CDR1 and CDR2 from the germline V gene are ENHRY and SYGVKD. CDR3 DNA sequence: TGTGCCATCAGTGAGTCGGGGACAGGTCGGTATAGCAATCAGCCCCAGCATTTT. It codes for CAISESGTGRYSNQPQHF.

The chain has TRBV5-6 and TRBJ1-2, with D possibly being TRBD1 (5 bases). The V end was cut by 4 bases, the J end by 10 bases, with 20 bases between. Germline V gene lookup returns CDR1 SGHDT and CDR2 YYEEEE. The CDR3 runs to 14 residues. The DNA of the CDR3 is TGTGCCAGCAGCGGGCCCCTAGGGGCCCTCGTCTACACCTTC. Translating gives CASSGPLGALVYTF.